This T cell receptor (beta chain) was captured in a study of blood T cell repertoires in COVID-19. Turning to the study itself: Spain, Italy and the United States supplied samples that represented acute and convalescent COVID-19. Sample material is recorded as cDNA or gDNA derived from T cells, B-cell-depleted T cells, or PBMCs.

In the study's own analysis: From reference gene primer amplification, estimates of nucleated cell counts were derived. The method was immunoSEQ multiplex PCR; TCRdb's version includes in-frame clones alone and lacks a portion of them. That table furnishes V, J and clone size, whereas the DNA furnished D and trimming. The table shows more than 95,000 clones, with over 60% occurring only once. This clone has just a few counts. Sequences were obtained from peripheral blood. This clonotype was sampled from a man in his 70s with acute or convalescent COVID-19.

In nucleotides, the CDR3 is TGTGCCAGTAGTCTCTTCTTCCGGGACACGGTCAATCAGCCCCAGCATTTT. Amino acid sequence: CASSLFFRDTVNQPQHF. The gene calls are TRBV19 and TRBJ1-5, with D possibly TRBD1 on 6 matching bases. The CDR3 is 17 amino acids. The ends were cut back, 5 bases at V and 3 bases at J, with 20 bases in the middle. Germline assignment: CDR1 LNHDA and CDR2 SQIVND (reference sequence).